A selection of T cell receptor beta chains follows, all from one sample in a study of T cells in Graves' hyperthyroidism and ophthalmopathy. TCRdb re-called the multiplex PCR reads with MiXCR, one entry per CDR3 protein. Of hundreds of thousands of distinct CDR3 sequences listed, 24% are singletons. Input material: blood. The source of these receptors is a woman between 40 and 50 years old with Graves' ophthalmopathy. CDR3s include the opening cysteine and the closing phenylalanine or tryptophan. The order of the fields is D gene, clone size, V gene, J gene, CDR3 protein, CDR3 DNA. D genes are given only for firm matches. Clone sizes are given selectively: once, few, many, or a class where the clone is expanded.

d_call: .; clone_size: many; v_call: TRBV7-2; j_call: TRBJ2-3; cdr3_aa: CASSRSASTDTQYF; cdr3_nt: TGTGCCAGCAGCCGTAGCGCTAGCACAGATACGCAGTATTTT
d_call: .; clone_size: many; v_call: TRBV6-1; j_call: TRBJ2-5; cdr3_aa: CASSEKGRPGTQYF; cdr3_nt: TGTGCCAGCAGTGAAAAGGGCAGGCCAGGGACCCAGTACTTC
d_call: .; clone_size: .; v_call: TRBV6-2/TRBV6-3; j_call: TRBJ2-7; cdr3_aa: CASQNTNPAEQYF; cdr3_nt: TGTGCCAGCCAGAATACAAACCCGGCCGAGCAGTACTTC
d_call: TRBD2; clone_size: many; v_call: TRBV19; j_call: TRBJ2-1; cdr3_aa: CASTPGLATYNEQFF; cdr3_nt: TGTGCCAGTACTCCCGGACTAGCGACCTACAATGAGCAGTTCTTC
d_call: TRBD1; clone_size: many; v_call: TRBV3-1; j_call: TRBJ2-5; cdr3_aa: CASSRGTGRETQYF; cdr3_nt: TGTGCCAGCAGCCGGGGGACAGGAAGAGAGACCCAGTACTTC
d_call: .; clone_size: .; v_call: TRBV28; j_call: TRBJ1-1; cdr3_aa: CASSYSTGGTEAFF; cdr3_nt: TGTGCCAGCAGTTACTCGACGGGGGGCACTGAAGCTTTCTTT
d_call: .; clone_size: many; v_call: TRBV7-9; j_call: TRBJ2-2; cdr3_aa: CAGGGVSGYTGELFF; cdr3_nt: TGTGCCGGCGGCGGGGTCTCTGGATACACCGGGGAGCTGTTTTTT
d_call: .; clone_size: .; v_call: TRBV6-1; j_call: TRBJ2-2; cdr3_aa: CASRPPRDTGELFF; cdr3_nt: TGTGCCAGCAGACCGCCCCGGGATACCGGGGAGCTGTTTTTT
d_call: .; clone_size: many; v_call: TRBV10-3; j_call: TRBJ1-1; cdr3_aa: CAIKGQGQAATEAFF; cdr3_nt: TGTGCCATCAAGGGTCAAGGGCAGGCGGCGACGGAAGCTTTCTTT
d_call: TRBD2; clone_size: many; v_call: TRBV19; j_call: TRBJ2-7; cdr3_aa: CASSILAGVHEQYF; cdr3_nt: TGTGCCAGTAGTATACTAGCGGGAGTCCACGAGCAGTACTTC
d_call: TRBD1; clone_size: once; v_call: TRBV28; j_call: TRBJ2-7; cdr3_aa: CASSITGTGGAEQYF; cdr3_nt: TGTGCCAGCAGTATAACCGGGACAGGGGGCGCCGAGCAGTACTTC
d_call: .; clone_size: many; v_call: TRBV2; j_call: TRBJ2-2; cdr3_aa: CASSVGLRGSGELFF; cdr3_nt: TGTGCCAGCAGCGTAGGTCTCCGGGGATCCGGGGAGCTGTTTTTT
d_call: TRBD1; clone_size: .; v_call: TRBV18; j_call: TRBJ1-1; cdr3_aa: CASSSGGGVAEAFF; cdr3_nt: TGTGCCAGCTCTTCAGGGGGCGGGGTCGCTGAAGCTTTCTTT
d_call: .; clone_size: many; v_call: TRBV20-1; j_call: TRBJ1-1; cdr3_aa: CSAPPTGAVVNTEAFF; cdr3_nt: TGCAGTGCCCCCCCGACAGGCGCGGTGGTGAACACTGAAGCTTTCTTT
d_call: .; clone_size: many; v_call: TRBV6-2/TRBV6-3; j_call: TRBJ1-3; cdr3_aa: CASSPGHLSGNTIYF; cdr3_nt: TGTGCCAGCAGCCCGGGACACCTCTCTGGAAACACCATATATTTT
d_call: TRBD1; clone_size: .; v_call: TRBV18; j_call: TRBJ1-2; cdr3_aa: CASSQDRGDNYGYTF; cdr3_nt: TGTGCCAGCTCGCAAGACAGGGGGGATAACTATGGCTACACCTTC
d_call: .; clone_size: many; v_call: TRBV5-1; j_call: TRBJ1-1; cdr3_aa: CASSRTQGGGTEAFF; cdr3_nt: TGCGCCAGCAGCCGTACCCAGGGCGGTGGCACTGAAGCTTTCTTT
d_call: .; clone_size: .; v_call: TRBV29-1; j_call: TRBJ2-5; cdr3_aa: CSGTEKQETQYF; cdr3_nt: TGCAGCGGGACAGAAAAACAAGAGACCCAGTACTTC
d_call: .; clone_size: many; v_call: TRBV29-1; j_call: TRBJ1-1; cdr3_aa: CSVVMGSTEAFF; cdr3_nt: TGCAGCGTTGTTATGGGTTCCACTGAAGCTTTCTTT
d_call: TRBD2; clone_size: .; v_call: TRBV7-3; j_call: TRBJ2-5; cdr3_aa: CASSLSGGIQETQYF; cdr3_nt: TGTGCCAGCAGCTTAAGCGGGGGGATCCAAGAGACCCAGTACTTC
d_call: .; clone_size: many; v_call: TRBV12-3/TRBV12-4; j_call: TRBJ1-2; cdr3_aa: CASSGPGGYTF; cdr3_nt: TGTGCCAGCAGCGGGCCGGGTGGCTACACCTTC
d_call: TRBD1; clone_size: many; v_call: TRBV10-3; j_call: TRBJ2-7; cdr3_aa: CAISQSAGGNEQYF; cdr3_nt: TGTGCCATCAGCCAGAGCGCAGGGGGCAACGAGCAGTACTTC
d_call: TRBD1; clone_size: many; v_call: TRBV7-8; j_call: TRBJ2-7; cdr3_aa: CASSLGDRGPYEQYF; cdr3_nt: TGTGCCAGCAGCTTAGGGGACAGGGGGCCTTACGAGCAGTACTTC
d_call: TRBD1; clone_size: many; v_call: TRBV2; j_call: TRBJ1-1; cdr3_aa: CASRLQGVFEVAFF; cdr3_nt: TGTGCCAGCAGGTTACAGGGGGTTTTTGAGGTAGCTTTCTTT
d_call: TRBD1; clone_size: .; v_call: TRBV5-1; j_call: TRBJ1-1; cdr3_aa: CASSLDRGWNTEAFF; cdr3_nt: TGCGCCAGCAGCTTGGACAGGGGTTGGAACACTGAAGCTTTCTTT
d_call: .; clone_size: many; v_call: TRBV20-1; j_call: TRBJ2-2; cdr3_aa: CSASFRGANTGELFF; cdr3_nt: TGCAGTGCTAGTTTCAGGGGGGCGAACACCGGGGAGCTGTTTTTT
d_call: .; clone_size: once; v_call: TRBV28; j_call: TRBJ2-7; cdr3_aa: CASSLRGGQAVSYEQYF; cdr3_nt: TGTGCCAGCAGTTTACGGGGGGGACAGGCCGTATCCTACGAGCAGTACTTC
d_call: .; clone_size: many; v_call: TRBV5-1; j_call: TRBJ1-1; cdr3_aa: CASSPIRGWRYTEAFF; cdr3_nt: TGCGCCAGCAGCCCAATTCGGGGATGGAGGTACACTGAAGCTTTCTTT
d_call: .; clone_size: many; v_call: TRBV20-1; j_call: TRBJ1-5; cdr3_aa: CSARDSNQPQHF; cdr3_nt: TGCAGTGCTAGAGATAGCAATCAGCCCCAGCATTTT
d_call: .; clone_size: many; v_call: TRBV20-1; j_call: TRBJ2-7; cdr3_aa: CSASQTATYEQYF; cdr3_nt: TGCAGTGCTTCCCAGACGGCAACCTACGAGCAGTACTTC
d_call: .; clone_size: many; v_call: TRBV30; j_call: TRBJ1-1; cdr3_aa: CAWKETANTEAFF; cdr3_nt: TGTGCCTGGAAGGAGACAGCGAACACTGAAGCTTTCTTT
d_call: .; clone_size: many; v_call: TRBV28; j_call: TRBJ1-3; cdr3_aa: CASSVYRDVSGNTIYF; cdr3_nt: TGTGCCAGCAGTGTCTACCGGGACGTATCTGGAAACACCATATATTTT
d_call: .; clone_size: many; v_call: TRBV28; j_call: TRBJ2-7; cdr3_aa: CASSPRYEQYF; cdr3_nt: TGTGCCAGCAGTCCCCGGTACGAGCAGTACTTC
d_call: .; clone_size: .; v_call: TRBV11-1; j_call: TRBJ2-7; cdr3_aa: CASSARRLSEQYF; cdr3_nt: TGTGCCAGCAGCGCCCGCAGGCTCTCTGAGCAGTACTTC
d_call: .; clone_size: many; v_call: TRBV27; j_call: TRBJ2-4; cdr3_aa: CASTLSGTGPYIQYF; cdr3_nt: TGTGCCAGCACCCTTAGCGGGACAGGACCTTACATTCAGTACTTC
d_call: .; clone_size: many; v_call: TRBV5-1; j_call: TRBJ2-2; cdr3_aa: CASSLMGRDTGELFF; cdr3_nt: TGCGCCAGCAGCTTGATGGGACGGGACACCGGGGAGCTGTTTTTT